This T cell receptor (beta chain) derives from a study of shared clonotypes between healthy human individuals. Some clones are missing from TCRdb's copy, which holds only in-frame ones; the method was immunoSEQ multiplex PCR. The repertoire holds approximately 1,000,000 clones, approximately 77% seen once, with 0.89% in the top ten. Per the germline V gene, CDR1 is SGHNT and CDR2 is YENEEA. Trimming shortened V by 5 bases and J by 2 bases, and 11 bases separated the two germline ends. This CDR3 region has 14 residues. The chain recombines TRBV11-3 with TRBJ2-3; D not certain. Sequencing was performed on memory CD4+ T cells from PBMCs. The subset here: CD45RA-negative fraction. The clonotype comes from a man younger than 35 in good health. Some clones in this sample may be carry-over from other donors' samples. CDR3 coding DNA: TGTGCCAGCAGCCTAGGTCGCAACACAGATACGCAGTATTTT. Translated, it gives CASSLGRNTDTQYF.